This T cell receptor beta chain derives from a study of beta chain features in type 1 diabetes. Study-level background: Healthy donors and patients had similar age, gender and cell yields.

Whole-study findings and limits: A closer apparent resemblance between naive, central memory and Treg TCRB repertoires was seen in patients than in healthy donors. Significant though moderate, a shortening of TCRB CDR3s appeared in all four CD4+ subsets of Type 1 diabetes patients.

CD4+ naive, central memory, regulatory and stem cell-like memory subsets were isolated by sorting on CD45RO/CCR7/CD25/CD127/CD95/CD27. The CDR3 extends over 13 amino acids. Trimming cost V 5 bases and J 0 bases, with 6 bases left between them. Germline V gene sequence: CDR1 SGHTA, CDR2 FQGNSA. As every portion of the isolated RNA was reverse transcribed, the sequencing read expressed TCRB transcripts. Profiling relied on immunoSEQ multiplex PCR, and the TCRdb table lists in-frame clones only, not all of them. This table holds about 370,000 clones, 9.6% found once. There are a few counts of this clone. Antigen unknown.

This receptor was taken from a man aged 25 to 40 with type 1 diabetes. Sequenced material: central memory CD4+ T cells from blood. The chain is built from TRBV7-2 and TRBJ2-3; unclear D gene. DNA of the CDR3: TGTGCCAGCAGCCCAACAAGCACAGATACGCAGTATTTT. Residues: CASSPTSTDTQYF.